Listed below are T cell receptor beta chains from one sample, sequenced in a study of T cells in localized non-small cell lung cancer. This table comes from immunoSEQ multiplex PCR, and its TCRdb copy is limited to in-frame clones, with some not included. The data show tens of thousands of clones, with roughly 90% seen just once and about 15% held by the top ten. The source was peripheral blood, collected before any cancer treatment. The origin of the receptors is a man between 40 and 75 years old with stage I squamous cell lung carcinoma. CDR3s include the opening cysteine and the closing phenylalanine or tryptophan. The order of the fields is CDR3 DNA, CDR3 protein, clone size, D gene, V gene, J gene. The D gene is left open where the match is weak. Size tells how often a clone was seen (once, few, many) or the class of an expanded clone, and some rows leave it out.

cdr3_nt: TGTGCCAGCAGGGACAGTAACTATGGCTACACCTTC
cdr3_aa: CASRDSNYGYTF
clone_size: -
d_call: -
v_call: TRBV28
j_call: TRBJ1-2

cdr3_nt: TGTGCCTGGAGTGCGACAGGGGGCAGGAGTCAGCCCCAGCATTTT
cdr3_aa: CAWSATGGRSQPQHF
clone_size: -
d_call: TRBD1
v_call: TRBV30
j_call: TRBJ1-5

cdr3_nt: TGTGCCAGCAGTTTAAAATACAGGGCTTTCTTT
cdr3_aa: CASSLKYRAFF
clone_size: -
d_call: -
v_call: TRBV28
j_call: TRBJ1-1

cdr3_nt: TGTGCCAGCAGCCAAGATCACGGACAGGACACCATATATTTT
cdr3_aa: CASSQDHGQDTIYF
clone_size: -
d_call: TRBD1
v_call: TRBV4-2
j_call: TRBJ1-3

cdr3_nt: TGTGCCAGCAGTTTAGGTCGGACAAACAATCAGCCCCAGCATTTT
cdr3_aa: CASSLGRTNNQPQHF
clone_size: -
d_call: -
v_call: TRBV28
j_call: TRBJ1-5

cdr3_nt: TGTGCCAGCAGTTACTCAAACCGGGGTGAAGCTTTCTTT
cdr3_aa: CASSYSNRGEAFF
clone_size: -
d_call: -
v_call: TRBV6-5
j_call: TRBJ1-1

cdr3_nt: TGTGCCAGCAGCCCCAGTAGCACGTCCCGCGAGCAGTACTTC
cdr3_aa: CASSPSSTSREQYF
clone_size: -
d_call: -
v_call: TRBV7-3
j_call: TRBJ2-7

cdr3_nt: TGTGCCAGCAGCCCCCCTACCGGGGAGCTGTTTTTT
cdr3_aa: CASSPPTGELFF
clone_size: -
d_call: -
v_call: TRBV25-1
j_call: TRBJ2-2

cdr3_nt: TGTGCCAGCAGGTCCGGGACGGAGTCACCCCTCCACTTT
cdr3_aa: CASRSGTESPLHF
clone_size: -
d_call: -
v_call: TRBV5-5
j_call: TRBJ1-6

cdr3_nt: TGTGCCAGCAGTGGACTGCTGGCTCAGCCCCAGCATTTT
cdr3_aa: CASSGLLAQPQHF
clone_size: -
d_call: -
v_call: TRBV6-1
j_call: TRBJ1-5

cdr3_nt: TGTGCCAGCAGCGTAGCTGGCGGGGCCCCCACAGATACGCAGTATTTT
cdr3_aa: CASSVAGGAPTDTQYF
clone_size: once
d_call: -
v_call: TRBV9
j_call: TRBJ2-3

cdr3_nt: TGCGCCAGCAGCCAAGGGGGGGGACAGGGTAACACTGAAGCTTTCTTT
cdr3_aa: CASSQGGGQGNTEAFF
clone_size: -
d_call: TRBD1
v_call: TRBV4-3
j_call: TRBJ1-1

cdr3_nt: TGCAGCGTCCGCCTGGCCCGAAACTACGAGCAGTACTTC
cdr3_aa: CSVRLARNYEQYF
clone_size: -
d_call: -
v_call: TRBV29-1
j_call: TRBJ2-7

cdr3_nt: TGTGCCAGCAGTCCCACAGGGGGGCTCTACGAGCAGTACTTC
cdr3_aa: CASSPTGGLYEQYF
clone_size: -
d_call: TRBD1
v_call: TRBV7-2
j_call: TRBJ2-7

cdr3_nt: TGCGCCAGCAGCTTGGATAGCGGGGGGGCGAAAGATACGCAGTATTTT
cdr3_aa: CASSLDSGGAKDTQYF
clone_size: once
d_call: TRBD2
v_call: TRBV5-1
j_call: TRBJ2-3

cdr3_nt: TGTGCCAGTAGCGAGGACAGAGGTCCCAATCAGCCCCAGCATTTT
cdr3_aa: CASSEDRGPNQPQHF
clone_size: -
d_call: -
v_call: TRBV19
j_call: TRBJ1-5

cdr3_nt: TGTGCCACCTCCAAGACACAGGGGGTGGGACAGCCCCAGCATTTT
cdr3_aa: CATSKTQGVGQPQHF
clone_size: -
d_call: TRBD1
v_call: TRBV2
j_call: TRBJ1-5

cdr3_nt: TGTGCCAGCAGCTTGGTACAAGAGACCCAGTACTTC
cdr3_aa: CASSLVQETQYF
clone_size: -
d_call: -
v_call: TRBV5-6
j_call: TRBJ2-5

cdr3_nt: TGTGCCAGCAGTACCGGGGCGGGGACGAATCAGCCCCAGCATTTT
cdr3_aa: CASSTGAGTNQPQHF
clone_size: -
d_call: -
v_call: TRBV7-2
j_call: TRBJ1-5

cdr3_nt: TGTGCCAGCAGTTACTCGAGTACGCATGGCTACACCTTC
cdr3_aa: CASSYSSTHGYTF
clone_size: -
d_call: -
v_call: TRBV6-6
j_call: TRBJ1-2

cdr3_nt: TGTGCCACCAGCAGGGATCCGACAGGGGTGAATGAAGCTTTCTTT
cdr3_aa: CATSRDPTGVNEAFF
clone_size: -
d_call: TRBD1
v_call: TRBV15
j_call: TRBJ1-1

cdr3_nt: TGTGCCAGCAGCTTAACGGCTAAAACAGATACGCAGTATTTT
cdr3_aa: CASSLTAKTDTQYF
clone_size: -
d_call: -
v_call: TRBV7-2
j_call: TRBJ2-3